Below, 6 T cell receptor beta chains from the same sample are listed, as sequenced in a study of siplizumab effects on memory and regulatory T cells. Assay: immunoSEQ multiplex PCR; the TCRdb copy retains only in-frame clones and omits some. The sample has 56,000 or so clones, just over 95% seen once; the top ten hold around 0.99%. The source material was naive CD8+ T cells sorted from blood. These receptors all come from a human donor in good health.

CDR3 protein: CASSIGFGVRREQYF. CDR3 in DNA: TGTGCCAGTAGTATTGGTTTTGGGGTACGGCGCGAGCAGTACTTC. The chain recombines TRBV19 with TRBJ2-7; D unresolved. In germline, CDR1 is LNHDA, CDR2 SQIVND (reference sequence). The CDR3 sequence is 15 residues long. The V and J ends lost 3 bases and 6 bases respectively, with 18 bases between them.

The chain employs TRBV6-1 and TRBJ2-2, with 7 positions matching TRBD2. V shed 3 bases, J shed 2 bases, and the junction held 3 bases outside the gene matches. CDR1 MNHNS and CDR2 SASEGT come from the germline V gene. The CDR3 loop spans 15 amino acids. CDR3 coding DNA: TGTGCCAGCAGTGATAGCGGGCCCAACACCGGGGAGCTGTTTTTT. This gives the protein CASSDSGPNTGELFF.

The CDR3 is CASSLEVLAGVTGELFF. The CDR3, as DNA: TGTGCCAGCAGCTTAGAGGTTTTAGCGGGAGTCACCGGGGAGCTGTTTTTT. The chain is built from TRBV7-2 and TRBJ2-2, with 9 bases matching TRBD2. The germline V gene encodes CDR1 SGHTA and CDR2 FQGNSA. The CDR3 spans 17 residues. Trimming took 1 base from V and 4 from J; bases not matched to a gene: 7.

The chain uses TRBV27 and TRBJ2-5, with D perhaps matching TRBD1 or TRBD2 (6 bases each). Germline V lookup: CDR1 MNHEY, CDR2 SMNVEV (reference sequence). Trimming cost V 5 bases and J 5 bases, with 18 bases left between them. The CDR3 is 15 residues long. Here the CDR3 DNA reads TGTGCCAGCAGTCTCAGACTAGAGGGGGGCGAGACCCAGTACTTC. Amino acids: CASSLRLEGGETQYF.

The J gene is TRBJ1-2, the V gene TRBV4-3; D call uncertain. Germline CDR1 is LGHNA and CDR2 is YSLEER. The CDR3 runs to 16 residues. Trimming removed 0 bases at V and 4 bases at J, with 15 bases between. CDR3 DNA sequence: TGCGCCAGCAGCCAAGATAGGGCCCTGGCCGTCTATGGCTACACCTTC. Translating it yields CASSQDRALAVYGYTF.

The chain couples TRBV30 to TRBJ1-1, with a weak D call TRBD1 (6 bases). Trimming took 2 bases from V and 0 from J, leaving 22 bases between them. This CDR3 is built from 18 residues. The germline V gene encodes CDR1 GTSNPN and CDR2 SVGIG (reference sequence). This CDR3 is CAWSLRIPQGPMNTEAFF. Written as DNA, the CDR3 is TGTGCCTGGAGTCTACGAATCCCACAGGGACCCATGAACACTGAAGCTTTCTTT.